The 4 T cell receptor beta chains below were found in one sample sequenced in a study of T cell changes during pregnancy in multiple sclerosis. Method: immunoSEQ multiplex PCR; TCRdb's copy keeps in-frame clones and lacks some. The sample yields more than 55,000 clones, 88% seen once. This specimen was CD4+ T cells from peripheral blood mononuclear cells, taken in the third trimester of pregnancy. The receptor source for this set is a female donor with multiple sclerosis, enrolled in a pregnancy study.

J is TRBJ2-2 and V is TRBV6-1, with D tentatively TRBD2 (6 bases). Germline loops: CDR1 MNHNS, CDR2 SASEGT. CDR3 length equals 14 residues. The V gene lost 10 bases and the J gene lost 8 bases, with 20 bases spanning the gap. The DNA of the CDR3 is TGTGCCACCAGGGAGGCCCCCCAAGCGGGGGAGCTGTTTTTT. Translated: CATREAPQAGELFF.

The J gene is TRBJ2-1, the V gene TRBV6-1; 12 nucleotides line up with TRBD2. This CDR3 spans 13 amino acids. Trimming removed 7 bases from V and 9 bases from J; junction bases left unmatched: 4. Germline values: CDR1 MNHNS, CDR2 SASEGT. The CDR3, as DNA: TGTGCCAGCATGTCTAGCGGGAGGGCTGAGCAGTTCTTC. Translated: CASMSSGRAEQFF.

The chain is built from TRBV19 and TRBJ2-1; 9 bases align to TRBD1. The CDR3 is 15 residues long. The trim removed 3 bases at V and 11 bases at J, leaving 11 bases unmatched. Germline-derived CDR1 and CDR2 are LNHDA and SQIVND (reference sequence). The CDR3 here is CASSIPGQGTGKQFF. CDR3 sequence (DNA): TGTGCCAGTAGTATCCCGGGACAGGGAACGGGGAAGCAGTTCTTC.

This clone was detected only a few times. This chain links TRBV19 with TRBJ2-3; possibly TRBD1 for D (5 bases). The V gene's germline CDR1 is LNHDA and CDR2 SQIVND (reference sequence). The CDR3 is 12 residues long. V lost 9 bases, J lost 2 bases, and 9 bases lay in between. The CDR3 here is CASRQSTDTQYF. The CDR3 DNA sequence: TGTGCCAGCCGACAGTCCACAGATACGCAGTATTTT.